A selection of T cell receptor beta chains follows, all from one sample in a study of Ad26.COV2.S vaccination and SARS-CoV-2 variants. TCRdb keeps only in-frame clones here, not all; method: immunoSEQ multiplex PCR. The sample includes some 460,000 clones, roughly nine tenths of them seen just once. Sequencing was performed on peripheral blood, taken in a trial of Ad26.COV2.S vaccine versus placebo. The receptors shown here come from a person between 18 and 60 years old who received the Ad26.COV2.S COVID-19 vaccine or a placebo. The CDR3 runs from the conserved cysteine through the conserved F or W. A D gene is named only where the DNA matches it firmly. Some rows have no size entry. The others give once, few or many, or a class for an expanded clone.

D gene	V gene	J gene	clone size	CDR3 DNA	CDR3 protein
.	TRBV28	TRBJ1-1	.	TGTGCCAGCAGTTTTAACCGCCTGGGGGCCACTGAAGCTTTCTTT	CASSFNRLGATEAFF
.	TRBV2	TRBJ2-4	.	TGTGCCAGCAGTGAGGCTCTAGCCAAAAACATTCAGTACTTC	CASSEALAKNIQYF
.	TRBV7-3	TRBJ2-1	.	TGTGCCAGCAGCTTGGGGGGCCGTAGCAATGAGCAGTTCTTC	CASSLGGRSNEQFF
.	TRBV30	TRBJ1-1	.	TGTGCCTGGACGGACACGAACACTGAAGCTTTCTTT	CAWTDTNTEAFF
TRBD2	TRBV6-5	TRBJ2-2	.	TGTGCCAGCAGAATGGGACTAGCGGGGGCCGGGGAGCTGTTTTTT	CASRMGLAGAGELFF
TRBD2	TRBV9	TRBJ2-1	.	TGTGCCAGCAGCGTAGCCGGGACTAGCGAGTACAATGAGCAGTTCTTC	CASSVAGTSEYNEQFF
.	TRBV6-4	TRBJ2-3	.	TGTGCCAGCAGTGACTCTAGTTTGACAGATACGCAGTATTTT	CASSDSSLTDTQYF
TRBD2	TRBV9	TRBJ2-1	.	TGTGCCAGCAGCTTAAGTGGACTAGCGGGAGCCCCCAGCTCCTACAATGAGCAGTTCTTC	CASSLSGLAGAPSSYNEQFF
.	TRBV6-5	TRBJ2-5	.	TGTGCCAGCACGCGGGTCTCCGGGACCCAGTACTTC	CASTRVSGTQYF
.	TRBV6-5	TRBJ1-2	.	TGTGCCAGCAGTTACTCGGTCACATTCTATGGCTACACCTTC	CASSYSVTFYGYTF
.	TRBV9	TRBJ2-7	.	TGTGCCAGCAGCCCCGGAGGGGACAGCTACGAGCAGTACTTC	CASSPGGDSYEQYF
.	TRBV13	TRBJ2-5	.	TGTGCCAGCAGCGCCCGCCCCACAGGGCCAGAGACCCAGTACTTC	CASSARPTGPETQYF
TRBD1	TRBV11-2	TRBJ2-1	.	TGTGCCAGCAGCTTAGTCCGGGACAGGGAACAGTTCTTC	CASSLVRDREQFF
TRBD2	TRBV11-2	TRBJ2-3	.	TGTGCCAGCAACCCCTGGGGGCGGGAGGTGACAGATACGCAGTATTTT	CASNPWGREVTDTQYF
.	TRBV11-2	TRBJ1-1	.	TGTGCCAGCACCCACCTTTTGGGGGGGAACACTGAAGCTTTCTTT	CASTHLLGGNTEAFF
.	TRBV11-3	TRBJ2-1	.	TGTGCCAGCAGCTTTGGGCTAAACAATGAGCAGTTCTTC	CASSFGLNNEQFF
TRBD1	TRBV27	TRBJ1-5	.	TGTGCCAGCGGGGACAGATCTAATCAGCCCCAGCATTTT	CASGDRSNQPQHF
.	TRBV7-8	TRBJ2-7	.	TGTGCCAGCAGCTCCTCGTTTCCGAGTTACGAGCAGTACTTC	CASSSSFPSYEQYF
.	TRBV4-1	TRBJ2-1	.	TGCGCCAGCGGGGATAACTGGGGCGATGAGCAGTTCTTC	CASGDNWGDEQFF
.	TRBV11-2	TRBJ2-3	once	TGTGCCAGCAGCCCCAGTGAAGTTGATACGCAGTATTTT	CASSPSEVDTQYF
.	TRBV5-5	TRBJ2-7	.	TGTGCCAGCAGCTTGGGGCTGGTCAGCCTACCTGGCTACGAGCAGTACTTC	CASSLGLVSLPGYEQYF
TRBD1	TRBV7-8	TRBJ2-5	.	TGTGCCAGCAGCTTATCAGGGGGAGAGACCCAGTACTTC	CASSLSGGETQYF
TRBD2	TRBV18	TRBJ2-5	.	TGTGCCAGCTCACCTTCGACCGGGACTAGCCAGACCCAGTACTTC	CASSPSTGTSQTQYF
.	TRBV7-8	TRBJ1-2	.	TGTGCCAGCAGCTTCGGGAACTATGGCTACACCTTC	CASSFGNYGYTF
TRBD1	TRBV15	TRBJ2-3	.	TGTGCCACCAGTAAACCGGGACAGGGCAACACAGATACGCAGTATTTT	CATSKPGQGNTDTQYF
.	TRBV29-1	TRBJ1-1	.	TGCAGCGTTGTGTCTGGTGGCACTGAAGCTTTCTTT	CSVVSGGTEAFF
TRBD1	TRBV19	TRBJ1-2	.	TGTGCCAGTAGTATAAACCTACAGGGGACGGCTAACTATGGCTACACCTTC	CASSINLQGTANYGYTF
.	TRBV30	TRBJ2-2	.	TGTGCCTGGAGTGAGGCCACCGGGGAGCTGTTTTTT	CAWSEATGELFF
TRBD1	TRBV5-4	TRBJ2-1	.	TGTGCCAGCGGAGGACAGGGGGGCAGTGAGCAGTTCTTC	CASGGQGGSEQFF
TRBD2	TRBV4-1	TRBJ2-7	.	TGCGCCAGCAGCCAGTGGCCCGTTCCGAGTAGCGGGAGTGCCTTCGAGCAGTACTTC	CASSQWPVPSSGSAFEQYF
.	TRBV5-4	TRBJ2-5	many	TGTGCCAGCAGCTTGGGCGTCTCCGGTAGGGAGACCCAGTACTTC	CASSLGVSGRETQYF
.	TRBV28	TRBJ1-4	.	TGTGCCAGCAGTTCTAGTGGGGGGAGACTGTTTTTT	CASSSSGGRLFF
TRBD1	TRBV10-1	TRBJ2-3	once	TGCGCCACCTCGGGACAGGAGAGCACAGATACGCAGTATTTT	CATSGQESTDTQYF
.	TRBV7-2	TRBJ2-7	few	TGTGCCAGCAGCGTCGGAGGGGGCTCCTACGAGCAGTACTTC	CASSVGGGSYEQYF
.	TRBV3-1/TRBV3-2	TRBJ2-3	.	TGTGCCAGCAGCCCTGGGGGGACAGATACGCAGTATTTT	CASSPGGTDTQYF
.	TRBV18	TRBJ2-2	once	TGTGCCAGCTCACCCTTCACCATCAGGGGCCTCACCGGGGAGCTGTTTTTT	CASSPFTIRGLTGELFF
.	TRBV6-5	TRBJ2-7	.	TGTGCCAGCAGTTACTCGAGGAACAGCCCCTACGAGCAGTACTTC	CASSYSRNSPYEQYF
.	TRBV4-3	TRBJ1-6	.	TGCGCCAGCAGCCAAGATTCGTGGTATTCACCCCTCCACTTT	CASSQDSWYSPLHF
.	TRBV27	TRBJ2-5	.	TGTGCCAGCAGTGTCAATCGGAGGCAAGAGACCCAGTACTTC	CASSVNRRQETQYF
.	TRBV12-2	TRBJ2-1	.	TGTGCAAGTCGCTTACACGATAGCGGGAGAACGAAGAACAATGAGCAGTTCTTC	CASRLHDSGRTKNNEQFF
.	TRBV19	TRBJ2-3	.	TGTGCCAGTAGTATAAGGGAGTCAGATACGCAGTATTTT	CASSIRESDTQYF
.	TRBV6-7	TRBJ2-7	.	TGTGCCAGCAGTTACGGGGGGACCTACGAGCAGTACTTC	CASSYGGTYEQYF
TRBD1	TRBV18	TRBJ2-7	once	TGTGCCAGCTCACCTGTGACAGGGGCCTCCTACGAGCAGTACTTC	CASSPVTGASYEQYF
TRBD1	TRBV10-3	TRBJ1-1	.	TGTGCCATCAGAACAGGGGTTTCAAACACTGAAGCTTTCTTT	CAIRTGVSNTEAFF
TRBD1	TRBV6-1	TRBJ2-5	.	TGTGCCAGCAGTGAAGGAGGACAGGGCGGGGAGACCCAGTACTTC	CASSEGGQGGETQYF
TRBD2	TRBV13	TRBJ2-7	.	TGTGCCAGCAGCAGGGACGCTAGCGGTATAAACTACGAGCAGTACTTC	CASSRDASGINYEQYF
.	TRBV7-9	TRBJ2-3	.	TGTGCCAGCAGCTTAGTCCCAGGAGGAGATACGCAGTATTTT	CASSLVPGGDTQYF
TRBD1	TRBV2	TRBJ1-1	few	TGTGCCAGCAGTGTCAGACAGGGGAACACTGAAGCTTTCTTT	CASSVRQGNTEAFF
.	TRBV30	TRBJ1-6	.	TGTGCCTGGAGTGTGGACAGCCCTAATTCACCCCTCCACTTT	CAWSVDSPNSPLHF
.	TRBV30	TRBJ1-1	.	TGTGCCTGGAACGACGGGAACACTGAAGCTTTCTTT	CAWNDGNTEAFF
.	TRBV24-1	TRBJ1-3	.	TGTGCCACCGGGGGAGAAGGGGTCAACTCTGGAAACACCATATATTTT	CATGGEGVNSGNTIYF
.	TRBV7-9	TRBJ1-5	few	TGTGCCAGCAGCTTAGCGTATGGACCCCATCAGCCCCAGCATTTT	CASSLAYGPHQPQHF
.	TRBV5-1	TRBJ2-2	.	TGCGCCAGCAGCTTGATACAGGCTAACACCGGGGAGCTGTTTTTT	CASSLIQANTGELFF
.	TRBV6-1	TRBJ2-3	.	TGTGCCAGCAGTGAAGGGTTGTTCACAGATACGCAGTATTTT	CASSEGLFTDTQYF
TRBD2	TRBV6-1	TRBJ2-4	.	TGTGCCAGCAGTGAAGGGATAGGTGGACTAGCGGTAGCCAAAAACATTCAGTACTTC	CASSEGIGGLAVAKNIQYF